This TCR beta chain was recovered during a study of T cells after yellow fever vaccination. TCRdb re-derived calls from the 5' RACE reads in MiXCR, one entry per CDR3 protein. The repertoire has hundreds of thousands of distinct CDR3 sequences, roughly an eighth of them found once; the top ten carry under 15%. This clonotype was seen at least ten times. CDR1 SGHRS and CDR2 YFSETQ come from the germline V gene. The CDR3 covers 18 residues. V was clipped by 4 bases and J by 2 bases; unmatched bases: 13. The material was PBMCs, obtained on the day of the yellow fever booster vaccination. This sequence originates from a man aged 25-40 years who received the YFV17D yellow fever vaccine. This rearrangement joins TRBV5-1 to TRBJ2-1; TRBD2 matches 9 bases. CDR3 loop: CASSHTPLSGSTYNEQFF. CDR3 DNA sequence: TGCGCCAGCAGCCACACTCCTCTTAGCGGGAGCACCTACAATGAGCAGTTCTTC.